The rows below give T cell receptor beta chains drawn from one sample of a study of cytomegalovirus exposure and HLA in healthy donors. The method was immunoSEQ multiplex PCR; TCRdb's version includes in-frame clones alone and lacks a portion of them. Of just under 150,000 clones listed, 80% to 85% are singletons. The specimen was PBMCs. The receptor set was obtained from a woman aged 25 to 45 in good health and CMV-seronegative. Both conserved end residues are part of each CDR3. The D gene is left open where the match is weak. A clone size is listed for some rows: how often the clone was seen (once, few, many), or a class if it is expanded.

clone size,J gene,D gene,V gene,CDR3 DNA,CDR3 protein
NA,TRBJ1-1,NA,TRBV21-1,TGTGCCAGCAGCAAACTTCTCGGACGGCGAGGGCGGGAAGCTTTCTTT,CASSKLLGRRGREAFF
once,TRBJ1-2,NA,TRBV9,TGTGCCAGCAGCGTAGACGGGGTCGCTCTGGTTGATGGCTACACCTTC,CASSVDGVALVDGYTF
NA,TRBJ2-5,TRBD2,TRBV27,TGTGCCAGCAGTTTATATCCTAGCGGCAAAGAGACCCAGTACTTC,CASSLYPSGKETQYF
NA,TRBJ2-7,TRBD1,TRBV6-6,TGTGCCAGCACCACAGGGGGAATCTACGAGCAGTACTTC,CASTTGGIYEQYF
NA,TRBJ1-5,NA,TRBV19,TGTGCCAGTAGTATTCAGGCCCTTTCTAATCAGCCCCAGCATTTT,CASSIQALSNQPQHF
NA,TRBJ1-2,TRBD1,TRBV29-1,TGCAGCTCTACAGGGGGCGCAAACTATGGCTACACCTTC,CSSTGGANYGYTF
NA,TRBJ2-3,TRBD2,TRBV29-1,TGCAGCGTCGGACTAGTCCCAGATACGCAGTATTTT,CSVGLVPDTQYF
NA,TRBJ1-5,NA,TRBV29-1,TGCAGCGTTGCACAGGGTTTCAATCAGCCCCAGCATTTT,CSVAQGFNQPQHF
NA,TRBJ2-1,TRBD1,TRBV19,TGTGCCAGTGGGAGGGACAGGGGGTATAGGAATGAGCAGTTCTTC,CASGRDRGYRNEQFF
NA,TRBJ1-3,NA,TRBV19,TGTGCCAGTAGCGACAGGCCCAGCTCTGGAAACACCATATATTTT,CASSDRPSSGNTIYF
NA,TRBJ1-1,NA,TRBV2,TGTGCCAGCAGTCCGCAGGGAGGACCTTTCTTT,CASSPQGGPFF
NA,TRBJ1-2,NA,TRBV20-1,TGCAGTGCTAGAGATCTCGGCTACACCTTC,CSARDLGYTF
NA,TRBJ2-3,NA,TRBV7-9,TGTGCCAGCAGCTTACCGACAGGTGCAGATACGCAGTATTTT,CASSLPTGADTQYF
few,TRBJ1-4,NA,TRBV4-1,TGCGCCAGCAGCCAGGCGGCGACTAATGAAAAACTGTTTTTT,CASSQAATNEKLFF
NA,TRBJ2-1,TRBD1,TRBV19,TGTGCCAGTAGTTCCGACAGGGGGCCCTACAATGAGCAGTTCTTC,CASSSDRGPYNEQFF
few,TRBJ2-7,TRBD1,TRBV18,TGTGCCAGCTCCCCAGTGACAGGGTTGAACGAGCAGTACTTC,CASSPVTGLNEQYF
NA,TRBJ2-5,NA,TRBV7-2,TGTGCCAGCAGCTTAGCTGGGCGGGAAGCCCAGTACTTC,CASSLAGREAQYF
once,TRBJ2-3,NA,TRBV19,TGTGCCAGTAGTACCCCCGGACAGACAGATACGCAGTATTTT,CASSTPGQTDTQYF
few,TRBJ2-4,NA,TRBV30,TGTGCCTTGGATCAGGGGCAGACCGTAGCCAAAAACATTCAGTACTTC,CALDQGQTVAKNIQYF
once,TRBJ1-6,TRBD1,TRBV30,TGTGCCTGGGATAGAGGACAGGGGGCTAATTCACCCCTCCACTTT,CAWDRGQGANSPLHF
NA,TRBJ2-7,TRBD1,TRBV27,TGTGCCAGCAGTTTATCCCCCGCCGGGACAGGGATGTTCGGCGAGCAGTACTTC,CASSLSPAGTGMFGEQYF
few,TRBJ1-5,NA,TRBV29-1,TGCAGCGTCGGCAATCAGCCCCAGCATTTT,CSVGNQPQHF
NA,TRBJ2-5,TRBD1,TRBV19,TGTGCCAGCGGACAGGGAAGGGGGGAAGAGACCCAGTACTTC,CASGQGRGEETQYF
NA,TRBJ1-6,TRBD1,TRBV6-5,TGTGCCAGCAGCCGAAGAGGACAGGGGATTTCACCCCTCCACTTT,CASSRRGQGISPLHF
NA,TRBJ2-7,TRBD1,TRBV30,TGTGCCTGGAGTGTACAGTTAGGACAGGGATACGAGCAGTACTTC,CAWSVQLGQGYEQYF